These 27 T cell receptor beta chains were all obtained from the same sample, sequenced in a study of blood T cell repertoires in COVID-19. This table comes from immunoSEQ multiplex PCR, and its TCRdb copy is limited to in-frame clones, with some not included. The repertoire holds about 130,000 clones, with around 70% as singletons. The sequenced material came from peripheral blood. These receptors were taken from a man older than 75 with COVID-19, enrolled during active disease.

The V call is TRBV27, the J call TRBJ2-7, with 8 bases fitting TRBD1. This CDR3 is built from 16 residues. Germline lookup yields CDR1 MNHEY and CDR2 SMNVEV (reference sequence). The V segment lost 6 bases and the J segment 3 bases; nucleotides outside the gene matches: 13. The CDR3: CASSPGRQGAYYEQYF. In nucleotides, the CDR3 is TGTGCCAGCAGCCCCGGAAGGCAGGGGGCCTACTACGAGCAGTACTTC.

CDR3 sequence reads: CSANRGEGYTF. The DNA of the CDR3 is TGCAGCGCCAACAGGGGGGAAGGCTACACCTTC. This chain joins TRBV20-1 and TRBJ1-2, with TRBD1 identical over 8 bases. Germline CDR1 and CDR2: DFQATT and SNEGSKA (reference sequence). The CDR3 runs to 11 residues.

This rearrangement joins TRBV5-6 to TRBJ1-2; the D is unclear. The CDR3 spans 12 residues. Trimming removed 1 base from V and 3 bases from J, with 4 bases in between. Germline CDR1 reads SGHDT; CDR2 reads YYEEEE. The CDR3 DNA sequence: TGTGCCAGCAGCTTGCCAGACTATGGCTACACCTTC. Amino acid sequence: CASSLPDYGYTF.

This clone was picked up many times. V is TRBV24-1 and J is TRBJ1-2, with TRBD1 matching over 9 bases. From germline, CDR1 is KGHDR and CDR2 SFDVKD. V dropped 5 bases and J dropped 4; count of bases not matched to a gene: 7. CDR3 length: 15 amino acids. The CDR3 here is CATSAPGQGVYGYTF. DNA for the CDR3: TGTGCCACCAGTGCCCCGGGACAGGGTGTCTATGGCTACACCTTC.

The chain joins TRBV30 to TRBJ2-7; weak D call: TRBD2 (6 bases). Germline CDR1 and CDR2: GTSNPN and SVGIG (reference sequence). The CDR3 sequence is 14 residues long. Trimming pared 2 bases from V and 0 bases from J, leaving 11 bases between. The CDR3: CAWSPLAYSYEQYF. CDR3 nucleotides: TGTGCCTGGAGTCCTCTAGCGTACTCCTACGAGCAGTACTTC. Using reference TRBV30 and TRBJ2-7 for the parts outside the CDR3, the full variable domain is SQTIHQWPATLVQPVGSPLSLECTVEGTSNPNLYWYRQAAGRGLQLLFYSVGIGQISSEVPQNLSASRPQDRQFILSSKKLLLSDSGFYLCAWSPLAYSYEQYFGPGTRLTVT.

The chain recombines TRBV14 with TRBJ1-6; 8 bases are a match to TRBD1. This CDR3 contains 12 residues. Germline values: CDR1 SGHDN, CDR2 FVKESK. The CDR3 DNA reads TGTGCGGGAGGACAGGGATGGTCACCCCTCCACTTT. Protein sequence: CAGGQGWSPLHF.

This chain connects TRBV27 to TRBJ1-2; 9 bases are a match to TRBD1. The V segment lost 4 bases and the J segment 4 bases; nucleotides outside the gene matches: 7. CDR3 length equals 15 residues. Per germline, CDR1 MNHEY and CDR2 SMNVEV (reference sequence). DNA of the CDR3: TGTGCCAGCAGTTGGGGGACAGGGAATAGCTATGGCTACACCTTC. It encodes CASSWGTGNSYGYTF.

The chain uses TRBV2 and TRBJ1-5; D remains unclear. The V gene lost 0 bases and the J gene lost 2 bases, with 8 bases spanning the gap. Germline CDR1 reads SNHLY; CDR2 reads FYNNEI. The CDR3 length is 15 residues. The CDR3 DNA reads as TGTGCCAGCAGTGAAGCGGGCCTGCGCAATCAGCCCCAGCATTTT. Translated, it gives CASSEAGLRNQPQHF. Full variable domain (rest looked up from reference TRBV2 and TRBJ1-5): EPEVTQTPSHQVTQMGQEVILRCVPISNHLYFYWYRQILGQKVEFLVSFYNNEISEKSEIFDDQFSVERPDGSNFTLKIRSTKLEDSAMYFCASSEAGLRNQPQHFGDGTRLSIL.

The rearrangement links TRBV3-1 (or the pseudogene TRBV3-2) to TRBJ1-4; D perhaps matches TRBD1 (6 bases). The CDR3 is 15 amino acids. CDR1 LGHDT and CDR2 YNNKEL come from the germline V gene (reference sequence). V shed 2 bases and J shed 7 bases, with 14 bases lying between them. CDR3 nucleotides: TGTGCCAGCAGCCAAATTCAAGGGGGTGGTGAAAAACTGTTTTTT. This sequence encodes CASSQIQGGGEKLFF.

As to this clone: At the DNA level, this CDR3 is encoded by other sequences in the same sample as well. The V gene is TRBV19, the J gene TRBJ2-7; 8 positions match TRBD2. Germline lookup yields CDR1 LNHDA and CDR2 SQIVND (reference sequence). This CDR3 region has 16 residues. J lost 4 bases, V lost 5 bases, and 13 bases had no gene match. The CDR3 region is CASSSSGTSGRYEQYF. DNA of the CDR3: TGTGCCAGTAGTTCCTCCGGGACTAGTGGGAGGTACGAGCAGTACTTC.

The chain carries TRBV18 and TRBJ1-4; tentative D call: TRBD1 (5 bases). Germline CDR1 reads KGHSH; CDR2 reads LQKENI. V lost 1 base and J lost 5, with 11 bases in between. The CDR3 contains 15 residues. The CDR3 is CASSPRPEGNEKLFF. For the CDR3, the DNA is TGTGCCAGCTCACCACGACCGGAGGGGAATGAAAAACTGTTTTTT.

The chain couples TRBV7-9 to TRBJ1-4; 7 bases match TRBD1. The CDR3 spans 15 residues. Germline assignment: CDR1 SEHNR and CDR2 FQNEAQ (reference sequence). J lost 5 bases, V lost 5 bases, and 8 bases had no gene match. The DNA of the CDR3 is TGTGCCAGCAGCCCTACAAGGGGGCCGAATGAAAAACTGTTTTTT. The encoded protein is CASSPTRGPNEKLFF.

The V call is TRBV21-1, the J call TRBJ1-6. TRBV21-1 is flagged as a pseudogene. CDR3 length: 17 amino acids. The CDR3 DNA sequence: TGTGCCAGCAGCAAAGTGGCCGGGGACTCCTATAATTCACCCCTCCACTTT. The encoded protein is CASSKVAGDSYNSPLHF.

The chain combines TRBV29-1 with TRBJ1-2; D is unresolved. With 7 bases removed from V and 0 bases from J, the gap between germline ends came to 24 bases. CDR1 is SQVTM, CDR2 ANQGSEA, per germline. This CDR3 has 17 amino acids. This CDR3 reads CSAPTGPDFLTNYGYTF. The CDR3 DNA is TGCAGCGCTCCTACCGGACCGGACTTTTTGACTAACTATGGCTACACCTTC.

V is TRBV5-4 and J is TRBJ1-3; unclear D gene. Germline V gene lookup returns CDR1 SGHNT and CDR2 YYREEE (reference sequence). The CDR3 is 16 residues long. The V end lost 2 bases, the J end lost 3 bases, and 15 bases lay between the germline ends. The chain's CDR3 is CASSLRTAADGNTIYF. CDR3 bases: TGTGCCAGCAGCTTACGGACGGCAGCGGATGGAAACACCATATATTTT.

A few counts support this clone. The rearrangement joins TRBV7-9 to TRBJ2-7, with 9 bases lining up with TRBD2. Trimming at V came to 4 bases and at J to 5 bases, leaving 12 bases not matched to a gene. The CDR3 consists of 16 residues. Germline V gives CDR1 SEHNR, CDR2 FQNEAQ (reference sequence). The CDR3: CASSSNTRGRVHEQYF. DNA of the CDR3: TGTGCCAGCAGCTCGAACACCCGCGGGAGGGTCCACGAGCAGTACTTC.

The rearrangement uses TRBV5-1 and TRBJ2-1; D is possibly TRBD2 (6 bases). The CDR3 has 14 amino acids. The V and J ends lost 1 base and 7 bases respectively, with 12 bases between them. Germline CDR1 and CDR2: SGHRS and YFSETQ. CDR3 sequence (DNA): TGCGCCAGCAGCTTGCCCGGGAGTGGAAATGAGCAGTTCTTC. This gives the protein CASSLPGSGNEQFF.

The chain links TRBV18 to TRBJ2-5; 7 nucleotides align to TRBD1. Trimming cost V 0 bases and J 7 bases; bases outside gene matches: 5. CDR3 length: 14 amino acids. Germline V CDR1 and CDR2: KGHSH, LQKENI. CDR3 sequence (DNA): TGTGCCAGCTCACCACCCGGGACAGTCGGGACCCAGTACTTC. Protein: CASSPPGTVGTQYF.

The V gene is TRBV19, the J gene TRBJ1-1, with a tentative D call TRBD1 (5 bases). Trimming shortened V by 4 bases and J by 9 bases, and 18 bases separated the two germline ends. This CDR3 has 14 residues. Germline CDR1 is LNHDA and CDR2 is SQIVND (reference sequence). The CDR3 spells CASSTSTARSKAFF. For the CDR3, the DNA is TGTGCCAGTAGTACCTCGACAGCCCGCTCGAAAGCTTTCTTT.

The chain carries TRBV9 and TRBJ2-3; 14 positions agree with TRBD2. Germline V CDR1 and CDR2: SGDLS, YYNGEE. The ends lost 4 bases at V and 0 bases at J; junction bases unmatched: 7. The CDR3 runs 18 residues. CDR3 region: CASSPSGLAGGSTDTQYF. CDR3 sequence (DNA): TGTGCCAGCAGCCCCAGTGGACTAGCGGGAGGTAGCACAGATACGCAGTATTTT.

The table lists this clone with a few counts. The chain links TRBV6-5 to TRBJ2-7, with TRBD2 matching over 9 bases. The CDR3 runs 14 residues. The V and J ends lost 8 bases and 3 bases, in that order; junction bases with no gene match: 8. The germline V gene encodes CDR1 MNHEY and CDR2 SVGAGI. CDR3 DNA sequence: TGTGCCAGCGGTACGACTAGCGGCTTCTACGAGCAGTACTTC. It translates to CASGTTSGFYEQYF.

CDR3 region: CASSRSGPSEAFF. The CDR3 region has the DNA TGTGCCAGCAGCCGCAGTGGGCCGTCCGAAGCTTTCTTT. The chain carries TRBV3-1 (or the pseudogene TRBV3-2) and TRBJ1-1; D uncertain. This CDR3 is 13 amino acids long. Looked up from germline, CDR1 is LGHDT and CDR2 is YNNKEL (reference sequence). V dropped 4 bases and J dropped 8 bases, with 14 bases sitting between them.

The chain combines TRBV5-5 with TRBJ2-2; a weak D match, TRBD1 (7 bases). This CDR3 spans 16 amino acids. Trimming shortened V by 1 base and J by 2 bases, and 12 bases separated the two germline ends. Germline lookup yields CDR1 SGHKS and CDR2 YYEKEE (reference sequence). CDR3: CASSLRQGGNTGELFF. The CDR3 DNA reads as TGTGCCAGCAGCTTGAGGCAGGGGGGAAACACCGGGGAGCTGTTTTTT. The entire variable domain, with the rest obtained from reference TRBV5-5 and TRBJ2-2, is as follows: DAGVTQSPTHLIKTRGQQVTLRCSPISGHKSVSWYQQVLGQGPQFIFQYYEKEERGRGNFPDRFSARQFPNYSSELNVNALLLGDSALYLCASSLRQGGNTGELFFGEGSRLTVL.

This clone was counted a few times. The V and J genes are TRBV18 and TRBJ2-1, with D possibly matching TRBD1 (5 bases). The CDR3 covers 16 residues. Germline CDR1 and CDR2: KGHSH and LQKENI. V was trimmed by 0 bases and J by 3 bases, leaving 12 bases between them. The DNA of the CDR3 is TGTGCCAGCTCACCACCGGGAAGGGGTAACTACAATGAGCAGTTCTTC. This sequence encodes CASSPPGRGNYNEQFF.

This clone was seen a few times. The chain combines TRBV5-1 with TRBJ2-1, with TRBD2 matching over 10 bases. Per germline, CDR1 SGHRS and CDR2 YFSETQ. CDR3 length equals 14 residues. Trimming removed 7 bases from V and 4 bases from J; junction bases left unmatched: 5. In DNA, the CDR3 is TGCGCCAGCGGTATACTAGCGGGGTACAATGAGCAGTTCTTC. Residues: CASGILAGYNEQFF.

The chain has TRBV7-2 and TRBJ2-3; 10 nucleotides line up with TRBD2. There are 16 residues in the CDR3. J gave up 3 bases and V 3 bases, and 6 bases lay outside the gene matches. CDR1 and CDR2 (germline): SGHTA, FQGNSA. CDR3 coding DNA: TGTGCCAGCAGCTTTCGACTAGCGGGTGATACAGATACGCAGTATTTT. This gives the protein CASSFRLAGDTDTQYF.

In DNA form, the CDR3 reads TGCGCCAGCAGCTTGGCTATTGGAGGGGCAGGAAACACTGAAGCTTTCTTT. Translation: CASSLAIGGAGNTEAFF. J is TRBJ1-1 and V is TRBV5-1, with a weak D call TRBD1 (5 bases). Trimming cost V 0 bases and J 2 bases, with 17 bases left between them. From germline, CDR1 is SGHRS and CDR2 YFSETQ. This CDR3 is built from 17 residues.